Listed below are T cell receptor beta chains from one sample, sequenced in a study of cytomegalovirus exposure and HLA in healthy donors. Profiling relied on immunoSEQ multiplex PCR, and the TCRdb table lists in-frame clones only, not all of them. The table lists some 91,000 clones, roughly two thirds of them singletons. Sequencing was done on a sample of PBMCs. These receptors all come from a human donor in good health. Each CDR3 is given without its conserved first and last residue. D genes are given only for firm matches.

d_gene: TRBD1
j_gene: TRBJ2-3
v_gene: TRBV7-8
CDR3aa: ASSPKQGAFVADTQY

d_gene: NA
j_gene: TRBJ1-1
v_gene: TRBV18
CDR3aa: ASSPDRYTEAF

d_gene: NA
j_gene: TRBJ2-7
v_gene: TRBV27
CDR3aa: ASSPTGYRGYEQY

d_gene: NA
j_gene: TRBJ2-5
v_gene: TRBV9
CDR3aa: ASSYSTSETQY

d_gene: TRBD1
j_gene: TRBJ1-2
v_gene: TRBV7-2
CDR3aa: ASSPRDSYGYT

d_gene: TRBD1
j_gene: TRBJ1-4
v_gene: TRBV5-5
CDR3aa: ASSPGQSNEKLF

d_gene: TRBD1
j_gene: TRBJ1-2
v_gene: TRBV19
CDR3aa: ASSLFRDRGQDGYT

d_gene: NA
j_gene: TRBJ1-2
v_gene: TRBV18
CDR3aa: ASVSGINYGYT

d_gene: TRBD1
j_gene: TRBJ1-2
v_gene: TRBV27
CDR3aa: ASSFIWDRGAGGYT

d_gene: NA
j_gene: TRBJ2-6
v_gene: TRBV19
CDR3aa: ASSVNRDGANVLT

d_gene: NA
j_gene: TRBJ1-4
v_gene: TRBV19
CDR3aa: ASSERLF

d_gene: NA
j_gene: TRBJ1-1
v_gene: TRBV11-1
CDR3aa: ASSPSFGGVTEAF

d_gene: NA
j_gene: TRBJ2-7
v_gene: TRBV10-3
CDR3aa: AISSTGSSYEQY

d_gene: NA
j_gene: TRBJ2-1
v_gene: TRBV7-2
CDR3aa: ASSTGGAPNEQF

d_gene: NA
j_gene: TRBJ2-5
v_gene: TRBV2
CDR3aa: ASGQGLLAYQETQY

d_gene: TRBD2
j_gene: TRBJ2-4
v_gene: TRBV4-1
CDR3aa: ASSQGTSGVKNIQY

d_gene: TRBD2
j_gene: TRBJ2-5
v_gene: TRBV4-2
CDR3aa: ASSQPGLAGLGETQY

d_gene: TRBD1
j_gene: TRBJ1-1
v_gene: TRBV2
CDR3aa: ASNRDRGNTEAF

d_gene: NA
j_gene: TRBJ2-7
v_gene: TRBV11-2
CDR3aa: ASSHYEQY

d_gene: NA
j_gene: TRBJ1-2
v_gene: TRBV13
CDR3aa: ASSPLWAGRENYGYT

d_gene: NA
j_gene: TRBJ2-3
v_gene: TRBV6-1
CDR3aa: ASSDGTVTDTQY

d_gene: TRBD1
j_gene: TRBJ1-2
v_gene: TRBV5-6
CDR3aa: ASSWGRAGGPYT

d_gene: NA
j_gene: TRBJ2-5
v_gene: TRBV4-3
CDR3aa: ASSPRGREAQY

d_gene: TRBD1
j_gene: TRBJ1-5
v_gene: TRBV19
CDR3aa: ASSMGQSSNQPQH

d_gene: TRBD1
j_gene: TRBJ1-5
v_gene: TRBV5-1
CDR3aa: ASSLQGAGQPQH

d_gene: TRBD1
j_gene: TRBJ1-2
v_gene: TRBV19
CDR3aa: ASSIGQGQGGYT

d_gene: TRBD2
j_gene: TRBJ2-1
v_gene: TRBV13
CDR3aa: ASSFSGGPRNEQF

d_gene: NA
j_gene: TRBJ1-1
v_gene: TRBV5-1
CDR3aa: ASSTERQNTEAF

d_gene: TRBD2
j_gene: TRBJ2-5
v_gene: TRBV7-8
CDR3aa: ASSQSLRGLAGTQETQY

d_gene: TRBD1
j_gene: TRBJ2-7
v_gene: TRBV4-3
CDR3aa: ASSQWDRTYEQY

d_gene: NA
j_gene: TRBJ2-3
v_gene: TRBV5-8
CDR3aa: ASSSSGRTDTQY

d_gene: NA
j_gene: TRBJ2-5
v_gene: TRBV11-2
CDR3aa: ASSPRIQQLQETQY

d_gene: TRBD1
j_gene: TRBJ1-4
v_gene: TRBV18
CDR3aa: ASSTGQGGEKLF